These 11 T cell receptor beta chains share one sample of origin, sequenced in a study of blood T cell repertoires in COVID-19 (TCRdb year 2020). The library was obtained by the immunoSEQ multiplex PCR assay. Not all clones reach the TCRdb copy of this immuneACCESS table, which keeps in-frame sequences only. Checked studies attribute under half of the gap to unresolved V genes and leave the rest unexplained. Across this sample there are fewer than 130,000 clones, with over 60% seen only once. The ten largest account for 3.8% of the sample. Specimen: peripheral blood. All receptors come from a woman older than 75 with acute or convalescent COVID-19.

The chain joins TRBV3-1 (or the pseudogene TRBV3-2) to TRBJ2-3; 12 bases align to TRBD1. The CDR3 loop spans 16 amino acids. Unmatched junction bases numbered 8, after V lost 3 bases and J lost 7 bases. CDR1 and CDR2 from the germline V gene are LGHDT and YNNKEL (reference sequence). CDR3 amino acids: CASSHSGTGGTNTQYF. For the CDR3, the DNA is TGTGCCAGCAGCCATTCCGGGACAGGGGGCACGAATACGCAGTATTTT.

V usage is TRBV7-2 and J usage is TRBJ2-2, with D hard to call. Germline lookup yields CDR1 SGHTA and CDR2 FQGNSA. Trimming removed 3 bases at V and 5 bases at J, with 16 bases between. This CDR3 spans 16 amino acids. DNA of the CDR3: TGTGCCAGCAGCTTGATGTCTGGCTACGGGACCGGGGAGCTGTTTTTT. Its translation: CASSLMSGYGTGELFF.

V gene TRBV27 combines with J gene TRBJ1-3; 7 nucleotides match TRBD1. This CDR3 has 14 residues. Germline V gene lookup returns CDR1 MNHEY and CDR2 SMNVEV (reference sequence). The V gene end was trimmed by 5 bases and the J gene end by 3 bases; junction bases not matched to a gene: 4. The CDR3 loop is CASSDRADGNTIYF. The CDR3 coding sequence is TGTGCCAGCAGTGACAGGGCTGATGGAAACACCATATATTTT.

The V call is TRBV27, the J call TRBJ1-5; 8 nucleotides match TRBD1. Germline CDR1 MNHEY, CDR2 SMNVEV (reference sequence). The CDR3 extends over 14 amino acids. The junction had 11 bases not matched to a gene; V was cut back by 5 bases and J by 11 bases. The CDR3 nucleotides are TGTGCCAGCAGTAAAACAGGGGGGGGCTTAGCCCAGCATTTT. It is translated as CASSKTGGGLAQHF.

V and J are TRBV24-1 and TRBJ2-7; tentative D call: TRBD1 (6 bases). V dropped 5 bases and J dropped 6 bases, with 13 bases sitting between them. Germline CDR1 KGHDR, CDR2 SFDVKD. The CDR3 sequence is 13 residues long. CDR3 sequence reads: CATSATRGSEQYF. The CDR3 bases are TGTGCCACCAGTGCGACCAGGGGCTCCGAGCAGTACTTC.

The CDR3 nucleotides are TGTGCCAGCTCAGAGCAGGGTTACGAGCAGTACTTC. As protein: CASSEQGYEQYF. The V gene is TRBV18, the J gene TRBJ2-7, with D possibly TRBD1 on 5 matching bases. This CDR3 region has 12 residues. With 5 bases removed from V and 4 bases from J, the gap between germline ends came to 9 bases. Germline V gene data show CDR1 as KGHSH and CDR2 as LQKENI.

The chain is built from TRBV10-1 and TRBJ2-2; D is undetermined. Germline V gene lookup returns CDR1 WNHNN and CDR2 SYGVQD (reference sequence). V lost 3 bases and J 5 bases, leaving 7 bases between the germline ends. CDR3 length: 13 residues. The CDR3 bases are TGCGCCAGCAGTGACCGGAGTACCGGGGAGCTGTTTTTT. It encodes CASSDRSTGELFF.

CDR3 amino acids: CASSEIGRMNTEAFF. CDR3 nucleotide sequence: TGTGCCAGCAGTGAAATTGGCAGAATGAACACTGAAGCTTTCTTT. V gene TRBV2 combines with J gene TRBJ1-1, with D uncertain. CDR1 is SNHLY, CDR2 FYNNEI, per germline. The CDR3 totals 15 residues. V was trimmed by 2 bases and J by 0 bases, leaving 10 bases between them.

The genes are TRBV11-2 and TRBJ2-7, with a tentative D call TRBD2 (6 bases). Germline V gene data show CDR1 as SGHAT and CDR2 as FQNNGV. CDR3 length equals 15 residues. With 5 bases removed from V and 3 bases from J, the gap between germline ends came to 17 bases. The CDR3 coding sequence is TGTGCCAGCAGCCAGTCCGGGACTTCGAGCTACGAGCAGTACTTC. As protein: CASSQSGTSSYEQYF. Combining the CDR3 with reference TRBV11-2 and TRBJ2-7 gives the whole variable domain EAGVAQSPRYKIIEKRQSVAFWCNPISGHATLYWYQQILGQGPKLLIQFQNNGVVDDSQLPKDRFSAERLKGVDSTLKIQPAKLEDSAVYLCASSQSGTSSYEQYFGPGTRLTVT.

The chain is built from TRBV15 and TRBJ2-3, with D perhaps TRBD2 (5 bases). CDR1 is LNHNV and CDR2 is YYDKDF in the germline V gene (reference sequence). V gave up 0 bases and J gave up 4 bases, with 14 bases separating them. The CDR3 has 16 amino acids. The CDR3, as DNA: TGTGCCACCAGCAGAGATAGGGCAGCGGACGCAGATACGCAGTATTTT. Translated: CATSRDRAADADTQYF. Full variable domain (missing parts from reference TRBV15 and TRBJ2-3): DAMVIQNPRYQVTQFGKPVTLSCSQTLNHNVMYWYQQKSSQAPKLLFHYYDKDFNNEADTPDNFQSRRPNTSFCFLDIRSPGLGDTAMYLCATSRDRAADADTQYFGPGTRLTVL.

The chain has TRBV5-1 and TRBJ2-5; 11 bases agree with TRBD2. The V gene's germline CDR1 is SGHRS and CDR2 YFSETQ. V was clipped by 3 bases and J by 6 bases; unmatched bases: 4. The CDR3 runs 14 residues. The CDR3: CASSSMTSGKTQYF. In nucleotides, the CDR3 is TGCGCCAGCAGCTCCATGACTAGCGGGAAGACCCAGTACTTC. The variable domain in full, completed from reference TRBV5-1 and TRBJ2-5, reads KAGVTQTPRYLIKTRGQQVTLSCSPISGHRSVSWYQQTPGQGLQFLFEYFSETQRNKGNFPGRFSGRQFSNSRSEMNVSTLELGDSALYLCASSSMTSGKTQYFGPGTRLLVL.